The next 28 T cell receptor beta chains were all read from a single sample in a study of pediatric ulcerative colitis (dated by TCRdb to the late 2010s). The library was prepared using the immunoSEQ multiplex PCR assay. In TCRdb, the immuneACCESS table is reduced to in-frame sequences with V and J assigned. These tables do not hold every clone; where another copy was compared, an unresolved V gene accounts for under half, and the others remain unexplained. A total of some 10,000 clones appear in this sample, around nine tenths of them only once. The ten largest account for around 7% of the sample. The source material was blood. The receptors shown here come from a girl under 18 with moderate ulcerative colitis.

The chain employs TRBV5-8 and TRBJ2-5; no reliable D call. From germline, CDR1 is SGHTS and CDR2 YDEGEE. The CDR3 runs to 13 residues. Trimming removed 6 bases from V and 4 bases from J, with 13 bases in between. CDR3 DNA: TGTGCCAGCACCCTGACGGACGGAGAGACCCAGTACTTC. It encodes CASTLTDGETQYF.

V and J are TRBV5-6 and TRBJ2-5; 7 nucleotides line up with TRBD1. Germline CDR1 and CDR2: SGHDT and YYEEEE. With V trimmed by 4 bases and J by 2 bases, 5 bases remained unmatched. The CDR3 covers 14 residues. The CDR3 DNA reads TGTGCCAGCAGCCCAGGGACAGAACAAGAGACCCAGTACTTC. It translates to CASSPGTEQETQYF.

The chain links TRBV10-3 to TRBJ2-3; D may be TRBD2 (5 bases). The ends were cut back, 8 bases at V and 1 base at J, with 10 bases in the middle. CDR1 is ENHRY and CDR2 is SYGVKD in the germline V gene. The CDR3 runs 13 residues. CDR3 in DNA: TGTGCCATCGACGGGGTGGGCACAGATACGCAGTATTTT. Amino acids: CAIDGVGTDTQYF.

The chain couples TRBV28 to TRBJ1-4; D is unclear. The germline gives CDR1 MDHEN, CDR2 SYDVKM. V was trimmed by 6 bases and J by 3 bases, leaving 5 bases between them. CDR3 size: 12 residues. CDR3 region: CASRPSNEKLFF. The DNA of the CDR3 is TGTGCCAGCAGGCCATCTAATGAAAAACTGTTTTTT.

This chain joins TRBV7-9 and TRBJ2-3, with D unresolved. Germline CDR1 reads SEHNR; CDR2 reads FQNEAQ (reference sequence). The length of the CDR3 is 15 residues. Between the trimmed V and J ends, which lost 3 bases and 0 bases, there was a span of 10 bases. Here the CDR3 reads CASSFGLSSTDTQYF. The CDR3 nucleotides read TGTGCCAGCAGCTTTGGATTGTCTAGCACAGATACGCAGTATTTT.

This clone came up a few times. The rearrangement links TRBV7-8 to TRBJ1-6; the D is unclear. This CDR3 has 13 residues. Germline values: CDR1 SGHVS, CDR2 FQNEAQ. V lost 6 bases and J 0 bases, leaving 3 bases between the germline ends. The CDR3 reads CASRDSYNSPLHF. CDR3 in DNA: TGTGCCAGCAGAGACTCCTATAATTCACCCCTCCACTTT.

The table lists this clone with a count of one. The V call is TRBV7-8, the J call TRBJ2-7; D ambiguous. Germline CDR1 and CDR2: SGHVS and FQNEAQ. Trimming stripped 5 bases from V and 3 bases from J, with 5 bases between. The CDR3 spans 11 residues. CDR3 amino acids: CASSLNYEQYF. DNA of the CDR3: TGTGCCAGCAGCCTTAACTACGAGCAGTACTTC. Based on the CDR3 plus reference TRBV7-8 and TRBJ2-7, the full variable domain is GAGVSQSPRYKVAKRGQDVALRCDPISGHVSLFWYQQALGQGPEFLTYFQNEAQLDKSGLPSDRFFAERPEGSVSTLKIQRTQQEDSAVYLCASSLNYEQYFGPGTRLTVT.

Written as DNA, the CDR3 is TGTGCCACCGAAGATGGTTTCTCCTACGAGCAGTACTTC. This encodes CATEDGFSYEQYF. The chain employs TRBV10-3 and TRBJ2-7; D is undetermined. There are 13 residues in the CDR3. Trimming left V 10 bases short and J 0 bases short, with 13 bases between. Germline CDR1 reads ENHRY; CDR2 reads SYGVKD.

The J gene is TRBJ1-2, the V gene TRBV4-2; D is perhaps TRBD1 (6 bases). The V gene lost 3 bases and the J gene lost 7 bases, with 9 bases spanning the gap. The CDR3 is made up of 12 amino acids. The germline V gene encodes CDR1 LGHNA and CDR2 YNFKEQ. CDR3: CASSHWGAGYTF. The CDR3 DNA sequence: TGTGCCAGCAGCCATTGGGGGGCTGGCTACACCTTC.

The chain carries TRBV10-3 and TRBJ2-1; weak D call: TRBD2 (6 bases). The CDR3 has 17 residues. Between the trimmed V and J ends, which lost 0 bases and 5 bases, there was a span of 17 bases. Per germline, CDR1 ENHRY and CDR2 SYGVKD. Here the CDR3 reads CAISESNTGLPNNEQFF. DNA of the CDR3: TGTGCCATCAGTGAGTCCAATACAGGACTACCCAACAATGAGCAGTTCTTC.

This chain joins TRBV29-1 and TRBJ2-1; 7 nucleotides match TRBD2. Germline trimming cut 5 bases from V and 1 base from J; bases unmatched to any gene: 11. CDR3 length equals 16 residues. The germline V gene has CDR1 SQVTM and CDR2 ANQGSEA. The CDR3 bases are TGCAGCGTTCGCCAAAGGCCGCGGGGGTCCTACAATGAGCAGTTCTTC. Its translation is CSVRQRPRGSYNEQFF.

The chain uses TRBV5-1 and TRBJ2-7; weak D call: TRBD1 (6 bases). CDR1 is SGHRS and CDR2 is YFSETQ in the germline V gene. V dropped 0 bases and J dropped 3 bases, with 10 bases sitting between them. There are 14 residues in the CDR3. CDR3 in DNA: TGCGCCAGCAGCTTGGTAGGGGGTGGCTACGAGCAGTACTTC. Translated, it gives CASSLVGGGYEQYF.

This chain joins TRBV28 and TRBJ2-7, with D hard to call. V was pared by 5 bases and J by 4 bases, with 15 bases between. The CDR3 length is 14 residues. Per germline, CDR1 MDHEN and CDR2 SYDVKM. The CDR3 DNA sequence: TGTGCCAGCAGTCCCCCCAACGGTCCGTACGAGCAGTACTTC. This encodes CASSPPNGPYEQYF.

This clone came up once. The chain combines TRBV11-2 with TRBJ1-1; D not resolved. Germline values: CDR1 SGHAT, CDR2 FQNNGV. This CDR3 has 13 residues. Trimming removed 5 bases from V and 3 bases from J, with 10 bases in between. The CDR3 nucleotides are TGTGCCAGCAGCCCACGAAAGGACACTGAAGCTTTCTTT. Translated: CASSPRKDTEAFF.

The rearrangement links TRBV28 to TRBJ2-7; D remains ambiguous. With 3 bases removed from V and 4 bases from J, the gap between germline ends came to 7 bases. Germline values: CDR1 MDHEN, CDR2 SYDVKM. There are 12 residues in the CDR3. The CDR3: CASSLDRYEQYF. CDR3 bases: TGTGCCAGCAGTTTGGATCGGTACGAGCAGTACTTC. Full variable domain (rest looked up from reference TRBV28 and TRBJ2-7): DVKVTQSSRYLVKRTGEKVFLECVQDMDHENMFWYRQDPGLGLRLIYFSYDVKMKEKGDIPEGYSVSREKKERFSLILESASTNQTSMYLCASSLDRYEQYFGPGTRLTVT.

This chain uses TRBV6-5 with TRBJ2-5; D not resolved. Trimming removed 7 bases at V and 1 base at J, with 16 bases between. The CDR3 runs to 15 residues. Germline lookup yields CDR1 MNHEY and CDR2 SVGAGI. DNA for the CDR3: TGTGCCAGCATTCTCTCACCCGGCAGCCAAGAGACCCAGTACTTC. This sequence encodes CASILSPGSQETQYF.

This clone was recorded once. The rearrangement uses TRBV28 and TRBJ2-7; D is unresolved. V gave up 1 base and J gave up 5 bases, with 6 bases separating them. Germline V lookup: CDR1 MDHEN, CDR2 SYDVKM. The CDR3 sequence is 12 residues long. The CDR3 DNA reads as TGTGCCAGCAGTTTATTAGTCAACGAGCAGTACTTC. This encodes CASSLLVNEQYF.

The rearrangement links TRBV7-8 to TRBJ1-4, with D perhaps TRBD1 (6 bases). Germline V gives CDR1 SGHVS, CDR2 FQNEAQ. CDR3 size: 15 residues. V was cut by 5 bases and J by 7 bases, with 17 bases left in between. DNA of the CDR3: TGTGCCAGCAGCGCCACCTCGCGGGGGCCTGAAAAACTGTTTTTT. Translating it yields CASSATSRGPEKLFF.

Comments on this clone: Germline is not matched at one junction end, which may reflect a read error. V gene TRBV7-7 combines with J gene TRBJ2-5; the D gene is possibly TRBD2 (5 bases). Germline assignment: CDR1 SSHAT and CDR2 FNYEAQ (reference sequence). The length of the CDR3 is 15 residues. In nucleotides, the CDR3 is TGTGCTAGCAGCTTAGCGCCCAGCCTCCAAGAGACCCAGTACTTC. This sequence encodes CASSLAPSLQETQYF.

The chain joins TRBV6-5 to TRBJ2-7; unclear D gene. Germline CDR1 and CDR2: MNHEY and SVGAGI. The CDR3 is made up of 14 amino acids. Trimming pared 5 bases from V and 3 bases from J, leaving 14 bases between. CDR3 protein: CASSATRIGYEQYF. In nucleotides, the CDR3 is TGTGCCAGCAGTGCGACAAGGATTGGCTACGAGCAGTACTTC.

This chain connects TRBV5-1 to TRBJ2-2, with TRBD1 as a possible D gene (7 bases). Germline V gene lookup returns CDR1 SGHRS and CDR2 YFSETQ. Trimming left V 8 bases short and J 3 bases short, with 14 bases between. The CDR3 spans 14 residues. The CDR3 DNA sequence: TGCGCCAGTCAGGGGGGCGAGGACACCGGGGAGCTGTTTTTT. The encoded protein is CASQGGEDTGELFF.

This rearrangement joins TRBV10-1 to TRBJ2-1, with TRBD2 matching over 7 bases. Germline assignment: CDR1 WNHNN and CDR2 SYGVQD (reference sequence). The CDR3 contains 12 residues. V lost 3 bases and J lost 9; bases outside the gene matches: 2. The CDR3 protein is CASSDGRGEQFF. The CDR3 DNA follows: TGCGCCAGCAGTGATGGGAGGGGTGAGCAGTTCTTC.

The CDR3 protein is CASLLATGGSGEQFF. CDR3 sequence (DNA): TGTGCCAGCCTTCTTGCTACAGGGGGCTCGGGTGAGCAGTTCTTC. V and J are TRBV28 and TRBJ2-1; 9 bases align to TRBD1. Germline-derived CDR1 and CDR2 are MDHEN and SYDVKM. CDR3 length: 15 amino acids. V lost 8 bases to trimming and J lost 9 bases; unmatched junction nucleotides: 14.

The V call is TRBV7-9, the J call TRBJ2-5; D is unclear. The CDR3 totals 12 residues. Trimming removed 0 bases from V and 2 bases from J, with 1 base in between. Germline assignment: CDR1 SEHNR and CDR2 FQNEAQ (reference sequence). The CDR3 here is CASSLAQETQYF. The CDR3 DNA sequence: TGTGCCAGCAGCTTAGCGCAAGAGACCCAGTACTTC.

As DNA, the CDR3 is TGTGCCATCAGAGGCAGGGTGGATTCACCCCTCCACTTT. Translation gives CAIRGRVDSPLHF. The chain employs TRBV10-3 and TRBJ1-6; possibly TRBD1 for D (5 bases). The CDR3 has 13 amino acids. V lost 6 bases and J 8 bases, leaving 11 bases between the germline ends. Per the germline V gene, CDR1 is ENHRY and CDR2 is SYGVKD.

The chain links TRBV9 to TRBJ2-1, with D possibly TRBD1 on 7 matching bases. The CDR3 sequence is 15 residues long. Trimming removed 3 bases from V and 6 bases from J, with 16 bases in between. Germline CDR1 and CDR2: SGDLS and YYNGEE. CDR3 amino acids: CASSATLRDSNEQFF. The CDR3 DNA sequence: TGTGCCAGCAGCGCGACTCTGCGGGACAGCAATGAGCAGTTCTTC.

This clone was picked up one time. The V call is TRBV7-9, the J call TRBJ2-3; 8 bases are shared with TRBD2. The CDR3 runs 15 residues. Germline V gene data show CDR1 as SEHNR and CDR2 as FQNEAQ (reference sequence). V lost 1 base, J lost 3 bases, and 3 bases stayed unmatched. CDR3 sequence (DNA): TGTGCCAGCAGCTTAGGGGGGACTAGAACAGATACGCAGTATTTT. Translation gives CASSLGGTRTDTQYF.

The V gene is TRBV27, the J gene TRBJ1-1; perhaps TRBD1 as D (6 bases). CDR3 size: 12 residues. Trimming stripped 7 bases from V and 5 bases from J, with 11 bases between. The germline CDR1 and CDR2 sequences are MNHEY and SMNVEV (reference sequence). The CDR3 region is CASIGGATEAFF. CDR3 coding DNA: TGTGCCAGCATAGGGGGGGCGACTGAAGCTTTCTTT.